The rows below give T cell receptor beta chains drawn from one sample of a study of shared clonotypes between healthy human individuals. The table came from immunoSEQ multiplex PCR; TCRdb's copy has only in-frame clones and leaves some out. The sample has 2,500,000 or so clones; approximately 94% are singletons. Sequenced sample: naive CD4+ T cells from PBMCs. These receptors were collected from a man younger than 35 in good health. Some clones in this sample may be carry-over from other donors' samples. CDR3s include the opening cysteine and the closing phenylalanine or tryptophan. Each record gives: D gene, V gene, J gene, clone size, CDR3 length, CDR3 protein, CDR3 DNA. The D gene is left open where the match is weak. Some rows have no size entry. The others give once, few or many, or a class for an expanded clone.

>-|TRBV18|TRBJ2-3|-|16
CASSIDREVSTDTQYF
TGTGCCAGCTCAATAGACAGGGAGGTCTCCACAGATACGCAGTATTTT
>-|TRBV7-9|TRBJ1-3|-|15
CASSLAGFSGNTIYF
TGTGCCAGCAGCTTAGCAGGGTTCTCTGGAAACACCATATATTTT
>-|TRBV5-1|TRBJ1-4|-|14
CASSRDGGDEKLFF
TGCGCCAGCAGCCGGGACGGAGGGGATGAAAAACTGTTTTTT
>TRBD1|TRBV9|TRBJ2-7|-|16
CASSVAPTGASYEQYF
TGTGCCAGCAGCGTCGCCCCGACAGGGGCTTCCTACGAGCAGTACTTC
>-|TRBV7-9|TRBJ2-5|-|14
CASSLGQFQETQYF
TGTGCCAGCAGCCTAGGACAGTTCCAAGAGACCCAGTACTTC
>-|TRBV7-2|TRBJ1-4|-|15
CASSRGGPTNEKLFF
TGTGCCAGCAGCCGGGGAGGGCCAACTAATGAAAAACTGTTTTTT
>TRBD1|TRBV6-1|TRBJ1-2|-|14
CASRHTGTGYGYTF
TGTGCCAGCAGGCACACCGGGACAGGGTATGGCTACACCTTC
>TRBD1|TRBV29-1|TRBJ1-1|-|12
CSFGTGRLQAFF
TGCAGCTTTGGGACAGGGAGGCTTCAAGCTTTCTTT
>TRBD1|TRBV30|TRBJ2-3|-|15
CAWSRQGASTDTQYF
TGTGCCTGGAGTCGACAGGGGGCAAGCACAGATACGCAGTATTTT
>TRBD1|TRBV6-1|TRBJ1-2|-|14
CASSVTGTGEGYTF
TGTGCCAGCAGCGTCACCGGGACAGGGGAGGGCTACACCTTC
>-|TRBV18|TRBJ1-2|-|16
CASSPRTDGANYGYTF
TGTGCCAGCTCACCGCGAACGGACGGAGCTAACTATGGCTACACCTTC
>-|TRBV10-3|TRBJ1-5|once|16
CAVGAGQDYSNQPQHF
TGTGCCGTCGGGGCGGGACAAGACTATAGCAATCAGCCCCAGCATTTT
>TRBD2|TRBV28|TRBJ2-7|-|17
CASSLSYGRASSYEQYF
TGTGCCAGCAGCCTTAGTTACGGGAGGGCGAGCTCCTACGAGCAGTACTTC